This T cell receptor beta chain was captured in a study of cytomegalovirus exposure and HLA in healthy donors. CDR3 length: 13 residues. The germline V gene encodes CDR1 MNHNS and CDR2 SASEGT. With V trimmed by 5 bases and J by 3 bases, 3 bases remained unmatched. The PCR ran on 60 Vbeta and 13 Jbeta primers. The repertoire was sequenced with immunoSEQ multiplex PCR; TCRdb's copy has only in-frame clones and lacks some. This table has 100,000 to 150,000 clones, roughly 74% appearing once. Overall study results and limits: An analysis that came later showed most CMV-associated TCR beta chains appearing HLA-restricted.

As regards this clone: Its antigen is unidentified.

The receptor comes from a male donor in good health and CMV-seronegative. The sample was PBMCs. J is TRBJ2-7 and V is TRBV6-1; 8 positions agree with TRBD1. CDR3 coding DNA: TGTGCCAGCAGTCGCGACAGGGGCTACGAGCAGTACTTC. This sequence encodes CASSRDRGYEQYF.